This TCR beta chain came from a study of beta chain features in type 1 diabetes. This clone has more than one count but fewer than ten. Germline CDR1 is SGHRS and CDR2 is YFSETQ. Trimming stripped 4 bases from V and 2 bases from J, with 12 bases between. This CDR3 spans 14 amino acids. The authors reverse transcribed all of the isolated RNA, so sequencing captured expressed TCRB transcripts. Generated by immunoSEQ multiplex PCR, the TCRdb table keeps only in-frame clones and is missing some. The sample gives 350,000 to 400,000 clones, less than 15% of which show up once; roughly 0.019% is in the top ten.

Sample: naive CD4+ T cells from blood. The chain combines TRBV5-1 with TRBJ2-5; unclear D gene. The TCR originated in a woman between 18 and 29 years old in good health. Here the CDR3 DNA reads TGCGCCAGCAGCCGCAGCGTTCCTCAAGAGACCCAGTACTTC. Its translation is CASSRSVPQETQYF.